These 21 T cell receptor beta chains were all obtained from the same sample, sequenced in a study of cytomegalovirus exposure and HLA in healthy donors. The PCR made use of 60 Vbeta and 13 Jbeta primers. TCRdb's copy holds only in-frame clones and misses some; the assay was immunoSEQ multiplex PCR. The table records around 280,000 clones, 80% to 90% of them present only once. The sequencing input was PBMCs. The receptors stem from a woman in her late teens or twenties in good health and CMV-seronegative.

Only one count was recorded for this clone. The chain has TRBV19 and TRBJ1-1; 9 positions match TRBD1. Trimming at V came to 8 bases and at J to 7 bases, leaving 20 bases not matched to a gene. The germline CDR1 and CDR2 sequences are LNHDA and SQIVND (reference sequence). This CDR3 is built from 17 residues. The CDR3 nucleotides read TGTGCCAGTGGGGGACAGGGAATGGGGGGGCTTAAAGGTGAAGCTTTCTTT. It encodes CASGGQGMGGLKGEAFF.

This chain uses TRBV7-3 with TRBJ2-1; 11 nucleotides match TRBD1. The ends lost 4 bases at V and 5 bases at J; junction bases unmatched: 4. The CDR3 is 15 amino acids. Germline V gene lookup returns CDR1 SGHTA and CDR2 FQGTGA. CDR3 region: CASSSGQGAHNEQFF. As DNA, the CDR3 is TGTGCCAGCAGCTCAGGACAGGGGGCTCACAATGAGCAGTTCTTC.

The rearrangement uses TRBV20-1 and TRBJ2-7; D is uncertain. The CDR3 consists of 11 residues. CDR1 and CDR2 (germline): DFQATT, SNEGSKA (reference sequence). Trimming removed 1 base at V and 5 bases at J, with 6 bases between. The CDR3 loop is CSARVFNEQYF. The CDR3 region has the DNA TGCAGTGCTAGAGTTTTCAACGAGCAGTACTTC.

This rearrangement joins TRBV9 to TRBJ2-2; the D gene is possibly TRBD1 (6 bases). Trimming cost V 1 base and J 0 bases, with 19 bases left between them. Per the germline V gene, CDR1 is SGDLS and CDR2 is YYNGEE. The CDR3 sequence is 19 residues long. CDR3 loop: CASSVIPGQPASNTGELFF. The CDR3 coding sequence is TGTGCCAGCAGCGTAATTCCGGGACAACCGGCTTCGAACACCGGGGAGCTGTTTTTT.

The CDR3 nucleotides read TGCGCCAGCAGCTTGGACGGGACAGGGGGCTACGAGCAGTACTTC. Translated, it gives CASSLDGTGGYEQYF. The gene calls are TRBV5-1 and TRBJ2-7; 11 bases are shared with TRBD1. The CDR3 consists of 15 residues. CDR1 SGHRS and CDR2 YFSETQ come from the germline V gene. After removal of 0 bases from V and 3 bases from J, the junction contained 2 bases not matched to a gene.

This chain connects TRBV10-3 to TRBJ2-5, with 9 positions matching TRBD1. The ends lost 0 bases at V and 3 bases at J; junction bases unmatched: 2. Germline loops: CDR1 ENHRY, CDR2 SYGVKD. This CDR3 comprises 15 residues. CDR3 bases: TGTGCCATCAGTGAGTCAAGGACAGGGGAAGAGACCCAGTACTTC. This gives the protein CAISESRTGEETQYF.

This chain connects TRBV7-8 to TRBJ2-5; 11 bases fit TRBD2. Gene TRBJ2-7 matches the end of the DNA better, so the J call may be wrong. The CDR3 extends over 17 amino acids. Germline V CDR1 and CDR2: SGHVS, FQNEAQ. The CDR3 nucleotides are TGTGCCAGCAGCTTAGGGACTAGCGGGCCGAGTCACTACGAGCAGTACTTC. Its translation is CASSLGTSGPSHYEQYF.

This clone was counted only a few times. CDR3 loop: CASSLALNMEIPEAFF. The CDR3 region has the DNA TGCGCCAGCAGCTTGGCCCTAAATATGGAGATACCTGAAGCTTTCTTT. The rearrangement links TRBV5-1 to TRBJ1-1, with unresolved D. The germline gives CDR1 SGHRS, CDR2 YFSETQ. This CDR3 comprises 16 residues. The V gene lost 0 bases and the J gene lost 6 bases, with 18 bases spanning the gap.

This chain joins TRBV30 and TRBJ2-5, with TRBD2 matching 10 bases. CDR3 length equals 16 residues. Germline CDR1 and CDR2: GTSNPN and SVGIG (reference sequence). Trimming at V came to 0 bases and at J to 0 bases, leaving 4 bases not matched to a gene. The CDR3 loop reads CAWSVNSGGYQETQYF. CDR3 sequence (DNA): TGTGCCTGGAGTGTGAATAGCGGGGGGTACCAAGAGACCCAGTACTTC.

V is TRBV29-1 and J is TRBJ2-2, with a possible D match to TRBD1 (7 bases). Between the trimmed V and J ends, which lost 6 bases and 3 bases, there was a span of 11 bases. The CDR3 sequence is 13 residues long. The germline V gene encodes CDR1 SQVTM and CDR2 ANQGSEA. The CDR3 spells CSVGGQYTGELFF. The DNA for the CDR3 is TGCAGCGTGGGGGGACAGTACACCGGGGAGCTGTTTTTT.

The chain carries TRBV18 and TRBJ2-5; D remains ambiguous. The CDR3 has 15 amino acids. Germline-derived CDR1 and CDR2 are KGHSH and LQKENI. Trimming left V 1 base short and J 0 bases short, with 9 bases between. The CDR3 DNA reads as TGTGCCAGCTCACCACGTTCGCCTAACCAAGAGACCCAGTACTTC. Residues: CASSPRSPNQETQYF.

The V gene is TRBV6-1, the J gene TRBJ2-7; 7 nucleotides line up with TRBD1. This CDR3 region has 14 residues. Per the germline V gene, CDR1 is MNHNS and CDR2 is SASEGT. Trimming removed 2 bases from V and 1 base from J; junction bases left unmatched: 2. CDR3 loop: CASSERTGSYEQYF. The DNA for the CDR3 is TGTGCCAGCAGTGAAAGGACAGGATCCTACGAGCAGTACTTC.

This chain uses TRBV13 with TRBJ1-2, with D possibly TRBD1 on 6 matching bases. The CDR3 consists of 16 residues. The V end lost 5 bases, the J end lost 3 bases, and 19 bases lay between the germline ends. The V gene's germline CDR1 is PRHDT and CDR2 FYEKMQ (reference sequence). The CDR3: CASSTTGTPGDYGYTF. In DNA form, the CDR3 reads TGTGCCAGCAGCACTACAGGGACCCCGGGTGACTATGGCTACACCTTC.

CDR3 in DNA: TGTGCCAGCAGCCAAGATCTGGCTAAAAACATTCAGTACTTC. It is translated as CASSQDLAKNIQYF. This chain uses TRBV14 with TRBJ2-4; unclear D gene. This CDR3 comprises 14 residues. Between the trimmed V and J ends, which lost 0 bases and 4 bases, there was a span of 7 bases. Germline CDR1 is SGHDN and CDR2 is FVKESK.

This chain joins TRBV15 and TRBJ1-5; D remains ambiguous. Germline values: CDR1 LNHNV, CDR2 YYDKDF (reference sequence). The CDR3 has 15 amino acids. Between the trimmed V and J ends, which lost 1 base and 3 bases, there was a span of 10 bases. The CDR3: CATSRGRTLNQPQHF. The CDR3 DNA sequence: TGTGCCACCAGCAGAGGAAGAACTCTCAATCAGCCCCAGCATTTT.

This chain joins TRBV10-3 and TRBJ2-7; the match to TRBD1 covers 10 bases. The CDR3 sequence is 14 residues long. CDR1 is ENHRY, CDR2 SYGVKD, per germline. Trimming removed 6 bases from V and 2 bases from J; junction bases left unmatched: 4. The CDR3 DNA reads TGTGCCATCAGGGCCGGGACAGGGGCCTACGAGCAGTACTTC. As protein: CAIRAGTGAYEQYF.

There are a few counts of this clone. J is TRBJ1-2 and V is TRBV27; TRBD1 matches at 7 bases. The CDR3 covers 18 residues. Germline V CDR1 and CDR2: MNHEY, SMNVEV (reference sequence). The J segment lost 2 bases and the V segment lost 5 bases, leaving 17 bases of the junction unmatched. The CDR3 DNA reads TGTGCCAGCAGTCTCAAGGGGGACAGCTTGTACTTAAACTATGGCTACACCTTC. It encodes CASSLKGDSLYLNYGYTF.

Here the CDR3 DNA reads TGTGCCAGCGACCAGGGGGATAGCAATCAGCCCCAGCATTTT. This sequence encodes CASDQGDSNQPQHF. The chain links TRBV7-9 to TRBJ1-5, with 7 bases lining up with TRBD1. Germline V gene lookup returns CDR1 SEHNR and CDR2 FQNEAQ (reference sequence). The junction had 4 bases not matched to a gene; V was cut back by 8 bases and J by 0 bases. The CDR3 has 14 amino acids.

CDR3 loop: CASRDWGDDTQYF. CDR3 in DNA: TGTGCCAGTAGGGACTGGGGGGACGATACGCAGTATTTT. The chain couples TRBV19 to TRBJ2-3; weak D call: TRBD2 (6 bases). The CDR3 has 13 amino acids. Per the germline V gene, CDR1 is LNHDA and CDR2 is SQIVND (reference sequence). The ends were cut back, 6 bases at V and 6 bases at J, with 13 bases in the middle.

CDR3 coding DNA: TGTGCCAGCAGCCGGACGGGACAGGGCTACATGAACACTGAAGCTTTCTTT. This translates into CASSRTGQGYMNTEAFF. The chain is built from TRBV5-4 and TRBJ1-1; 9 bases agree with TRBD1. Trimming removed 4 bases from V and 0 bases from J; junction bases left unmatched: 10. Germline CDR1 SGHNT, CDR2 YYREEE (reference sequence). The CDR3 runs to 17 residues.

This sequence joins TRBV10-3 and TRBJ2-2; 8 bases fit TRBD2. Germline CDR1 is ENHRY and CDR2 is SYGVKD. This CDR3 comprises 16 residues. V shed 4 bases and J 3 bases; nucleotides not matched to a gene: 7. CDR3 nucleotide sequence: TGTGCCATCAGTGGGTCGGGAGGGGGAGACACCGGGGAGCTGTTTTTT. Translated, it gives CAISGSGGGDTGELFF.